This T cell receptor (beta chain) was recovered during a study of identical twins. The study, taken as a whole, reports: Rather than following the same donors, the conclusions depended on cross-sectional statistical analysis.

Germline-derived CDR1 and CDR2 are DFQATT and SNEGSKA (reference sequence). The CDR3 is 15 amino acids. V lost 2 bases, J lost 0 bases, and 10 bases lay in between. MiXCR, applied by TCRdb to the 5' RACE reads, yields one record per CDR3 protein. The sample holds 400,000 to 500,000 distinct CDR3 sequences; less than 20% are singletons and the top ten take more than 10%. This clonotype was seen ten or more times. Its antigen is unknown. J is TRBJ1-4 and V is TRBV20-1, with no clear D. The specimen sequenced was naive T cells sorted from blood. This clonotype was obtained from a man in his forties or fifties in good health. In DNA, the CDR3 is TGCAGTGCTAGATCCTTACATACAACTAATGAAAAACTGTTTTTT. As protein: CSARSLHTTNEKLFF.